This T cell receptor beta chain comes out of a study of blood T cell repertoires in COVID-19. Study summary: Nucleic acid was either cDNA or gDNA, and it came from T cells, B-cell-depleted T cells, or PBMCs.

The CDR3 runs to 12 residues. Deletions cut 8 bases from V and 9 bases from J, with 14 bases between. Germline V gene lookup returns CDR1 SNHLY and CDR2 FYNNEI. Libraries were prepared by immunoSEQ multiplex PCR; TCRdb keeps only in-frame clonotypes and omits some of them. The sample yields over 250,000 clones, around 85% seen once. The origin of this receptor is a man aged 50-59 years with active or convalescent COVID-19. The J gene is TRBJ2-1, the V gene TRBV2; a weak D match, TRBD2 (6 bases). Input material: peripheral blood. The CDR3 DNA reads TGTGCCAGCTCCAATGTGGGGGGTGAGCAGTTCTTC. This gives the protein CASSNVGGEQFF.